This section outlines one T cell receptor beta chain sequence together with its context. No antigen is known for it. The data stem from a study of T-cell reconstitution after alpha-beta-depleted transplantation in children. The CDR3 covers 13 residues. Trimming took 2 bases from V and 12 from J, leaving 14 bases between them. Germline CDR1 and CDR2: GTSNPN and SVGIG (reference sequence). Findings and caveats of the study: In patients about two months after transplant, alpha-beta T cells reportedly arose from several hundred expanded graft clones. At the one-year point after transplant, T-cell counts and TCRbeta diversity were found to come mostly from T cells that had been newly produced.

Using unique molecular identifiers, the investigators prepared the TCRbeta library. From the PCR reads, TCRdb called clonotypes with MiXCR, one entry per CDR3 protein. The repertoire holds about 78,000 distinct CDR3 sequences, with roughly 14% as singletons. The specimen comprised PBMCs, mostly from graft donor cells, sampled 180 days after TCRalphabeta/CD19-depleted stem cell transplant. The V call is TRBV30, the J call TRBJ2-6, with a weak D call TRBD2 (6 bases). The sequence was collected from a male patient aged 2 to 10 who had a stem cell transplant for acute lymphoblastic leukemia, so the T cells may come from the graft donor. The CDR3 DNA reads as TGTGCCTGGAGTACTGGGGGGTCCCCCGTCCTGACTTTC. This encodes CAWSTGGSPVLTF.